This TCR beta chain was sequenced in a study of control samples from healthy donors and cancer patients (dated by TCRdb to about 2020). V is pared back by 3 bases and J by 1 base, with 7 bases lying between the germline termini. CDR3 length: 13 amino acids, cysteine to phenylalanine. Just CDR3 DNA is preserved here, 39 bases in frame from base 1. The germline V gene yields MDHEN for CDR1 and SYDVKM for CDR2. The library relied on the immunoSEQ multiplex PCR assay. TCRdb mirrors the immuneACCESS table, restricted to in-frame sequences. Some clones are absent from its copies; in checked studies, under half trace to an unresolved V gene, and the reason for the others is unknown. This sample lists around 50,000 clones; roughly 94% were detected once. The ten largest clones capture nearly 2.5% of the sample. Concerning this clone: The target of this receptor is not known. The record has no base qualities; no much larger clone is one base away.

Sequenced input: blood. This receptor chain uses TRBV28 and TRBJ2-7; the D segment cannot be called with confidence. This receptor was identified in a man younger than 40 in good health. The CDR3 sequence is CASSFSLSYEQYF. The nucleotides are TGTGCCAGCAGTTTCTCGCTTTCCTACGAGCAGTACTTC.